This T cell receptor beta chain originates from a study of cytomegalovirus exposure and HLA in healthy donors. CDR1 and CDR2 from the germline V gene are SGHRS and YFSETQ. This CDR3 is built from 15 residues. Germline trimming cut 4 bases from V and 5 bases from J; bases unmatched to any gene: 9. Clones were read by immunoSEQ multiplex PCR, and TCRdb kept only the in-frame ones, dropping some. The table includes roughly 90,000 clones, 75% to 90% detected once. This sequence originates from a man between 18 and 35 years old in good health and CMV-seropositive. The sample comprised PBMCs. This chain connects TRBV5-1 to TRBJ2-5; 9 bases are a match to TRBD1. The CDR3: CASSPMGQGAETQYF. CDR3 sequence (DNA): TGCGCCAGCAGCCCAATGGGACAGGGTGCTGAGACCCAGTACTTC.